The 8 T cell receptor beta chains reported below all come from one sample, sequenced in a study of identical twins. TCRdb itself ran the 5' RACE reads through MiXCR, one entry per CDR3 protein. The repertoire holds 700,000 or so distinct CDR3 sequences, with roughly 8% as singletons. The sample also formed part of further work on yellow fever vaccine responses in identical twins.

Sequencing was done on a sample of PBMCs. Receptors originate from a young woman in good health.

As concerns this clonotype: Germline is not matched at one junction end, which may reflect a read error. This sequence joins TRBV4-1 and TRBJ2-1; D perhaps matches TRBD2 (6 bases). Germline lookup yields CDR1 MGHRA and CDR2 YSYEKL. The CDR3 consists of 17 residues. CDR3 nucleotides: TGCGCCAACAGCCAAGAAGGGACTTTAAGCTCCTACAATGAGCAGTTCTTC. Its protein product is CANSQEGTLSSYNEQFF.

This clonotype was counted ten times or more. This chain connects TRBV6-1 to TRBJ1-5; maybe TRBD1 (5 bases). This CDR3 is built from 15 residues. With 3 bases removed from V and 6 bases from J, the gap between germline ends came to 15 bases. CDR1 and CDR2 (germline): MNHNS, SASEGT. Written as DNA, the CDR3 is TGTGCCAGCAGTGAGGTAGGGCAGGGTGGTCAGCCCCAGCATTTT. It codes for CASSEVGQGGQPQHF.

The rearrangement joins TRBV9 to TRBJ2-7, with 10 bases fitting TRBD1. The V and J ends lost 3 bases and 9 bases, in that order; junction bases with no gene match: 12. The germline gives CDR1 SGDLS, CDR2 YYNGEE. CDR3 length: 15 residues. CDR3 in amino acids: CASSATGGWSDRQYF. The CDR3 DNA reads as TGTGCCAGCAGCGCGACAGGGGGCTGGTCGGATAGGCAGTACTTC.

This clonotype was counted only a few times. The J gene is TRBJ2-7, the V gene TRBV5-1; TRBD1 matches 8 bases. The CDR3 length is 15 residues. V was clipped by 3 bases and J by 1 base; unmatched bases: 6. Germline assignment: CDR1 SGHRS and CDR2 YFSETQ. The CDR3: CASSSDRGLSYEQYF. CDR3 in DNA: TGCGCCAGCAGCTCAGACAGGGGTCTATCCTACGAGCAGTACTTC.

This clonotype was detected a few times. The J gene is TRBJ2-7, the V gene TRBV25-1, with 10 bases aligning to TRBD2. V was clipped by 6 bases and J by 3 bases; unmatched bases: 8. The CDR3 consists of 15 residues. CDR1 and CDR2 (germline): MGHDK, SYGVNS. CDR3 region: CASSPSGRAVYEQYF. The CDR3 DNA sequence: TGTGCCAGCAGCCCAAGCGGGAGGGCCGTCTACGAGCAGTACTTC.

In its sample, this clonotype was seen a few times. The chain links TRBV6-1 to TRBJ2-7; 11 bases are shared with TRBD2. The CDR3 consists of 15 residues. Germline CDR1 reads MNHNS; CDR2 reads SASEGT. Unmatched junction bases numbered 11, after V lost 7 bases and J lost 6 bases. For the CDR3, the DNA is TGTGCCAGCAAAAAAGGGCTAGCGGGAGGACGCGAGCAGTACTTC. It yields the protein CASKKGLAGGREQYF.

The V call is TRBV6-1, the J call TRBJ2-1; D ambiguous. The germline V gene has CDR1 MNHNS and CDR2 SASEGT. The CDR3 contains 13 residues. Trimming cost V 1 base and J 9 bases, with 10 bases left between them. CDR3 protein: CASSEGGLGEQFF. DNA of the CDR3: TGTGCCAGCAGTGAAGGGGGTTTGGGTGAGCAGTTCTTC.

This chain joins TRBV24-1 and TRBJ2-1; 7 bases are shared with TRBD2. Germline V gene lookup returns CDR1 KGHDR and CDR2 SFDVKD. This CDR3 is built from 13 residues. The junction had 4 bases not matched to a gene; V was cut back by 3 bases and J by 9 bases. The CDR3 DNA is TGTGCCACCAGTGATCTCAGGGAGGGTGAGCAGTTCTTC. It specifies CATSDLREGEQFF.